The clone carrying this TCR beta chain was counted at least ten times. V shed 4 bases and J 4 bases; nucleotides not matched to a gene: 8. Germline V gene data show CDR1 as SGHTA and CDR2 as FQGNSA. The CDR3 consists of 15 residues. These data originate in a study of T cells in Graves' hyperthyroidism and ophthalmopathy. TCR beta CDR3 regions were amplified from RNA transcripts. Carried out on the TCR CDR3, a first-round RT-PCR used the HTBI primer set. TCRdb passed the multiplex PCR reads through MiXCR, listing each CDR3 protein once. Here the sample spans around 300,000 distinct CDR3 sequences, roughly 15% being singletons.

Sequencing was performed on blood. The source is a woman aged 35 to 49 with Graves' hyperthyroidism. This chain uses TRBV7-2 with TRBJ2-3, with 7 bases lining up with TRBD1. CDR3 DNA sequence: TGTGCCAGCAGCTCATACAGGGGCTTCGCAGATACGCAGTATTTT. Translated: CASSSYRGFADTQYF.